Presented here are 21 T cell receptor beta chains from one specimen sequenced in a study of T-cell memory formation after mild COVID-19 (dated by TCRdb to the early 2020s). The library came from 5' RACE. Sequencer: Illumina NovaSeq 6000. The public sequencing data were trimmed at Q25 with fastp and processed into clonotypes with MiXCR by TCRdb, which kept only in-frame beta chains. When rows share a CDR3 protein, they turn into one entry using the most common DNA and genes. This sample lists roughly 190,000 distinct CDR3 sequences; 25% to 35% were detected once. Of the sample, more than 9.5% is held by the ten largest clones. The source material was PBMCs or a T cell subset sorted from them (not recorded which). These receptors were collected from an adult woman who had mild COVID-19 (a few samples of this study predate the infection). The sample titles of this study are shuffled in the database, so cell type and time point are left out; the donor was told from shared clones.

The chain employs TRBV9 and TRBJ2-1, with D unresolved. From germline, CDR1 is SGDLS and CDR2 YYNGEE. Deletions cut 1 base from V and 5 bases from J, with 7 bases between. This CDR3 spans 13 amino acids. The CDR3 spells CASSVTGNNEQFF. CDR3 sequence (DNA): TGTGCCAGCAGCGTAACCGGAAACAATGAGCAGTTCTTC.

This clonotype was seen a few times. V gene TRBV12-3 or TRBV12-4 combines with J gene TRBJ1-5; D is unclear. This CDR3 contains 13 residues. V dropped 2 bases and J dropped 6 bases, with 8 bases sitting between them. CDR3 in DNA: TGTGCCAGCAGTTTAAGGGTCGGTCAGCCCCAGCATTTT. Its translation is CASSLRVGQPQHF.

The J gene is TRBJ1-5, the V gene TRBV6-2 or TRBV6-3, with D possibly TRBD1 on 5 matching bases. The CDR3 covers 15 residues. Between the trimmed V and J ends, which lost 2 bases and 1 base, there was a span of 9 bases. The germline V gene has CDR1 MNHEY and CDR2 SVGEGT. In DNA form, the CDR3 reads TGTGCCAGCAGTTACGCAGGGTTGAGCAATCAGCCCCAGCATTTT. Translated: CASSYAGLSNQPQHF.

This clonotype appeared a few times. The gene calls are TRBV6-1 and TRBJ1-5, with TRBD1 matching 7 bases. Germline CDR1 MNHNS, CDR2 SASEGT. V lost 7 bases to trimming and J lost 2 bases; unmatched junction nucleotides: 8. This CDR3 is 15 amino acids long. The chain's CDR3 is CASIPRGTGNQPQHF. In nucleotides, the CDR3 is TGTGCCAGCATCCCGAGGGGGACAGGCAATCAGCCCCAGCATTTT.

V usage is TRBV6-6 and J usage is TRBJ2-2; D perhaps matches TRBD1 (6 bases). Per the germline V gene, CDR1 is MNHNY and CDR2 is SVGAGI (reference sequence). The V gene lost 6 bases and the J gene lost 6 bases, with 14 bases spanning the gap. The CDR3 is made up of 14 amino acids. CDR3 protein: CASSQGNFAGELFF. CDR3 nucleotides: TGTGCCAGCAGCCAGGGGAATTTCGCCGGGGAGCTGTTTTTT.

This clonotype showed up just a few times. The CDR3 DNA follows: TGTGCCAGCAGCTTAGGACAGGGGACCTATGGCTACACCTTC. This codes for CASSLGQGTYGYTF. The chain joins TRBV7-8 to TRBJ1-2; TRBD1 agrees at 8 bases. Germline V CDR1 and CDR2: SGHVS, FQNEAQ. V was pared by 1 base and J by 4 bases, with 2 bases of the junction left unmatched. There are 14 residues in the CDR3.

The chain combines TRBV20-1 with TRBJ2-4; D uncertain. The CDR3 runs 14 residues. V was trimmed by 2 bases and J by 6 bases, leaving 14 bases between them. Germline CDR1 DFQATT, CDR2 SNEGSKA (reference sequence). The CDR3 loop reads CSARLVELLNIQYF. The DNA for the CDR3 is TGCAGTGCTAGATTGGTAGAGCTGTTAAACATTCAGTACTTC.

CDR3 protein: CASKLTGVNEQYF. The CDR3 DNA reads TGTGCCAGTAAGCTTACAGGGGTCAACGAGCAGTACTTC. This sequence joins TRBV6-1 and TRBJ2-7, with 7 nucleotides matching TRBD1. Germline CDR1 reads MNHNS; CDR2 reads SASEGT. Trimming took 9 bases from V and 5 from J; bases not matched to a gene: 10. The CDR3 spans 13 residues.

This clonotype has only a few counts. The genes are TRBV20-1 and TRBJ1-5; 7 nucleotides align to TRBD1. The CDR3 spans 12 residues. From germline, CDR1 is DFQATT and CDR2 SNEGSKA (reference sequence). J was trimmed by 7 bases and V by 7 bases; bases with no gene match: 7. The CDR3 DNA sequence: TGCAGTGTCGCGACAGGGACGCAGCCCCAGCATTTT. It yields the protein CSVATGTQPQHF.

This clonotype has only a few counts. The chain couples TRBV5-6 to TRBJ2-7; a weak D match, TRBD2 (6 bases). CDR1 is SGHDT and CDR2 is YYEEEE in the germline V gene. This CDR3 region has 15 residues. V was trimmed by 6 bases and J by 3 bases, leaving 19 bases between them. This CDR3 is CASTLGAGHYYEQYF. The CDR3 nucleotides read TGTGCCAGCACCCTCGGGGCGGGGCATTACTACGAGCAGTACTTC.

The CDR3 protein is CASSSNVAEQFF. The CDR3 coding sequence is TGTGCCAGCAGCTCAAACGTAGCGGAGCAGTTCTTC. The chain is built from TRBV7-8 and TRBJ2-1; TRBD2 is a possible D gene (5 bases). CDR3 length equals 12 residues. Per the germline V gene, CDR1 is SGHVS and CDR2 is FQNEAQ. Between the trimmed V and J ends, which lost 4 bases and 10 bases, there was a span of 11 bases.

The CDR3 DNA is TGTGCCAGCAGCAACCGGCAGACCGTAGAATCACCCCTCCACTTT. Encoded protein: CASSNRQTVESPLHF. This chain uses TRBV3-1 with TRBJ1-6; D not certain. V was clipped by 5 bases and J by 10 bases, with 18 bases between them. The germline V gene has CDR1 LGHDT and CDR2 YNNKEL (reference sequence). CDR3 length: 15 amino acids.

In its sample, this clonotype was seen a few times. This sequence joins TRBV25-1 and TRBJ2-7, with D hard to call. The CDR3 has 14 amino acids. V lost 3 bases and J 0 bases, leaving 9 bases between the germline ends. CDR1 is MGHDK, CDR2 SYGVNS, per germline. The CDR3, as DNA: TGTGCCAGCAGTGATGGTGGCAACTCCTACGAGCAGTACTTC. This codes for CASSDGGNSYEQYF.

This sequence joins TRBV5-1 and TRBJ2-4, with 9 positions matching TRBD1. CDR1 and CDR2 (germline): SGHRS, YFSETQ. The CDR3 consists of 16 residues. V was pared by 4 bases and J by 7 bases, with 12 bases of the junction left unmatched. In DNA, the CDR3 is TGCGCCAGCAGCCCCGGCGTGACCGGGACAGGGAACATTCAGTACTTC. It yields the protein CASSPGVTGTGNIQYF.

V gene TRBV6-6 combines with J gene TRBJ2-5; D uncertain. The CDR3 has 12 residues. Germline V gene data show CDR1 as MNHNY and CDR2 as SVGAGI (reference sequence). The V end was cut by 0 bases, the J end by 5 bases, with 4 bases between. CDR3 loop: CASSYSTETQYF. The CDR3 DNA is TGTGCCAGCAGTTACTCAACGGAGACCCAGTACTTC.

This chain uses TRBV7-9 with TRBJ1-2, with D tentatively TRBD1 (5 bases). This CDR3 spans 14 amino acids. V lost 2 bases, J lost 8 bases, and 15 bases lay in between. Germline V gene data show CDR1 as SEHNR and CDR2 as FQNEAQ (reference sequence). The CDR3 reads CASSLPEAGGGYTF. Here the CDR3 DNA reads TGTGCCAGCAGCTTACCCGAGGCTGGGGGAGGCTACACCTTC.

This clonotype was recorded a few times. The gene calls are TRBV5-1 and TRBJ1-1, with D unclear. Looked up from germline, CDR1 is SGHRS and CDR2 is YFSETQ. V shed 4 bases and J shed 4 bases, with 17 bases lying between them. The CDR3 is made up of 15 amino acids. DNA for the CDR3: TGCGCCAGCAGCCCCGACCCCAGGCCTGGCACTGAAGCTTTCTTT. Amino acid sequence: CASSPDPRPGTEAFF.

This clonotype was observed a handful of times. The chain uses TRBV7-8 and TRBJ2-4, with D possibly TRBD2 on 6 matching bases. The V end lost 5 bases, the J end lost 1 base, and 15 bases lay between the germline ends. Germline V gene sequence: CDR1 SGHVS, CDR2 FQNEAQ. The CDR3 is 16 amino acids. The CDR3: CASSPGDELAKNIQYF. As DNA, the CDR3 is TGTGCCAGCAGCCCGGGGGACGAGTTGGCCAAAAACATTCAGTACTTC.

This clonotype has only a few counts. The chain couples TRBV3-1 to TRBJ2-3; 8 bases are shared with TRBD2. The CDR3 totals 16 residues. V was pared by 1 base and J by 5 bases, with 8 bases of the junction left unmatched. Germline-derived CDR1 and CDR2 are LGHDT and YNNKEL (reference sequence). CDR3: CASSQASGRLRDTQYF. In nucleotides, the CDR3 is TGTGCCAGCAGCCAAGCCAGCGGGAGATTGAGAGATACGCAGTATTTT.

This clonotype was recorded a few times. The CDR3 DNA is TGTGCCAGCAGGGTGGGACAGGTCTTCACCGGGGAGCTGTTTTTT. This codes for CASRVGQVFTGELFF. The chain combines TRBV6-1 with TRBJ2-2; 8 bases are a match to TRBD1. The V and J ends lost 6 bases and 4 bases, in that order; junction bases with no gene match: 7. Germline assignment: CDR1 MNHNS and CDR2 SASEGT. This CDR3 comprises 15 residues.

In this sample, this clonotype turned up a few times. The chain combines TRBV7-9 with TRBJ1-1; 8 nucleotides line up with TRBD1. This CDR3 comprises 16 residues. Trimming took 2 bases from V and 1 from J; bases not matched to a gene: 6. Germline lookup yields CDR1 SEHNR and CDR2 FQNEAQ (reference sequence). CDR3 DNA sequence: TGTGCCAGCAGCTTACCACAGGGGGGTGGGAACACTGAAGCTTTCTTT. Translation gives CASSLPQGGGNTEAFF. The full variable domain, in which reference TRBV7-9 and TRBJ1-1 provide the parts outside the CDR3, is DTGVSQNPRHKITKRGQNVTFRCDPISEHNRLYWYRQTLGQGPEFLTYFQNEAQLEKSRLLSDRFSAERPKGSFSTLEIQRTEQGDSAMYLCASSLPQGGGNTEAFFGQGTRLTVV.